The present TCR beta chain was sequenced within a study of OX40 agonist ivuxolimab in advanced cancers. About the research overall: The study enrolled dose-escalation patients with hepatocellular carcinoma, melanoma, renal cell or head and neck cancer. Past anti-PD-1, anti-PD-L1 or anti-CTLA-4 therapy was accepted, and 30% to 45% had received some. Whole-study findings and limits: At 0.1 to 3.0 mg/kg, clonal expansion of CD4+ and CD8+ blood T cells had occurred by week 6.

The germline V and J ends were trimmed by 5 bases and 0 bases, with 16 bases remaining between them. The CDR3 has 16 residues. Looked up from germline, CDR1 is MDHEN and CDR2 is SYDVKM. At baseline, cycle 4 day 1, and cycle 7 day 1, blood was sampled. Using immunoSEQ multiplex PCR, the repertoire was profiled, and TCRdb retains in-frame clones only, with some absent. Of around 63,000 clones listed, more than 80% are singletons. This clone has just one count. The antigen is undetermined. V and J are TRBV28 and TRBJ1-1; weak D call: TRBD1 (5 bases). The sequencing here drew on CD4+ or CD8+ T cells sorted from blood, taken in a trial of the OX40 agonist ivuxolimab. This TCR derives from an adult with an advanced solid tumor such as melanoma, head and neck, liver or kidney cancer. The CDR3 DNA is TGTGCCAGCAGTCTAGGATTACAGACAGTGAACACTGAAGCTTTCTTT. Its translation is CASSLGLQTVNTEAFF.